This passage covers 28 T cell receptor beta chains from one sample sequenced in a study of OX40 agonist ivuxolimab in advanced cancers. Assay: immunoSEQ multiplex PCR; the TCRdb copy retains only in-frame clones and omits some. The sample lists about 77,000 clones, 83% seen once, with 0.76% in the top ten. Sample: CD4+ or CD8+ T cells sorted from blood, taken in a trial of the OX40 agonist ivuxolimab. The receptors stem from an adult with an advanced solid tumor such as melanoma, head and neck, liver or kidney cancer.

The chain uses TRBV28 and TRBJ2-5, with 7 bases matching TRBD2. Per the germline V gene, CDR1 is MDHEN and CDR2 is SYDVKM. The J segment lost 3 bases and the V segment lost 4 bases, leaving 11 bases of the junction unmatched. The CDR3 has 16 amino acids. The CDR3 DNA sequence: TGTGCCAGCAGTTCCGCGCGCGCGAGCGGGGAAGAGACCCAGTACTTC. The encoded protein is CASSSARASGEETQYF.

In its sample, this clone was seen once. The chain has TRBV2 and TRBJ2-7, with 7 bases that match TRBD1. Germline loops: CDR1 SNHLY, CDR2 FYNNEI. The CDR3 totals 16 residues. J was trimmed by 2 bases and V by 4 bases; bases with no gene match: 11. The CDR3 region has the DNA TGTGCCAGCAGTGCACGGAGACAGGGACAGACCTACGAGCAGTACTTC. Its protein is CASSARRQGQTYEQYF.

The V call is TRBV6-1, the J call TRBJ2-1, with D perhaps matching TRBD1 (6 bases). Trimming took off 1 base at V and 0 bases at J, with 13 bases between the two ends. Germline V gives CDR1 MNHNS, CDR2 SASEGT. This CDR3 has 17 amino acids. This CDR3 reads CASSEEGHHSSYNEQFF. CDR3 sequence (DNA): TGTGCCAGCAGTGAAGAGGGACACCATTCCTCCTACAATGAGCAGTTCTTC.

This clone appeared a few times. V usage is TRBV11-3 and J usage is TRBJ1-2; D is possibly TRBD1 (5 bases). Deletions cut 0 bases from V and 9 bases from J, with 11 bases between. The germline V gene encodes CDR1 SGHNT and CDR2 YENEEA. CDR3 length: 13 residues. In DNA form, the CDR3 reads TGTGCCAGCAGCTTAGATCTAGAGGGGAGCTACACCTTC. This codes for CASSLDLEGSYTF.

V usage is TRBV5-1 and J usage is TRBJ2-3; 10 nucleotides match TRBD1. Germline assignment: CDR1 SGHRS and CDR2 YFSETQ. The CDR3 is made up of 16 amino acids. Trimming cost V 0 bases and J 4 bases; bases outside gene matches: 5. The CDR3 reads CASSLGRQGAADTQYF. CDR3 bases: TGCGCCAGCAGCTTGGGGCGACAGGGGGCAGCAGATACGCAGTATTTT. Supplemented by reference TRBV5-1 and TRBJ2-3, the full variable domain reads KAGVTQTPRYLIKTRGQQVTLSCSPISGHRSVSWYQQTPGQGLQFLFEYFSETQRNKGNFPGRFSGRQFSNSRSEMNVSTLELGDSALYLCASSLGRQGAADTQYFGPGTRLTVL.

V usage is TRBV11-2 and J usage is TRBJ1-2, with D hard to call. The V gene lost 5 bases and the J gene lost 4 bases, with 14 bases spanning the gap. Germline V gene lookup returns CDR1 SGHAT and CDR2 FQNNGV. CDR3 length: 14 amino acids. The CDR3 region is CASSPTGSSYGYTF. CDR3 sequence (DNA): TGTGCCAGCAGCCCTACGGGCTCATCCTATGGCTACACCTTC. Combining the CDR3 with reference TRBV11-2 and TRBJ1-2 gives the whole variable domain EAGVAQSPRYKIIEKRQSVAFWCNPISGHATLYWYQQILGQGPKLLIQFQNNGVVDDSQLPKDRFSAERLKGVDSTLKIQPAKLEDSAVYLCASSPTGSSYGYTFGSGTRLTVV.

The J gene is TRBJ2-2, the V gene TRBV5-1; perhaps D is TRBD1 or TRBD2 (6 bases each). V was cut by 0 bases and J by 4 bases, with 10 bases left in between. CDR3 size: 15 residues. Germline-derived CDR1 and CDR2 are SGHRS and YFSETQ. The CDR3 loop reads CASSLAGAGTGELFF. In DNA form, the CDR3 reads TGCGCCAGCAGCTTGGCGGGGGCCGGCACCGGGGAGCTGTTTTTT.

This clone was seen once. Just one base apart from a much larger clone, this may be a read error. The chain employs TRBV28 and TRBJ1-1; D gene unclear. Trimming stripped 5 bases from V and 2 bases from J, with 6 bases between. Germline V gene lookup returns CDR1 MDHEN and CDR2 SYDVKM. The CDR3 has 12 residues. CDR3: CASSQVNTEAFF. In nucleotides, the CDR3 is TGTGCCAGCAGTCAAGTAAACACTGAAGCTTTCTTT.

V usage is TRBV28 and J usage is TRBJ1-2; 8 positions agree with TRBD1. Germline V CDR1 and CDR2: MDHEN, SYDVKM. This CDR3 contains 12 residues. The trim removed 5 bases at V and 11 bases at J, leaving 7 bases unmatched. CDR3 sequence: CASSIRTGHYTF. CDR3 in DNA: TGTGCCAGCAGTATCAGGACAGGGCATTACACCTTC.

The chain couples TRBV7-8 to TRBJ1-1; D unclear. CDR1 is SGHVS, CDR2 FQNEAQ, per germline. The CDR3 runs 15 residues. V lost 0 bases and J 1 base, leaving 9 bases between the germline ends. CDR3 sequence: CASSLAEFPNTEAFF. The CDR3, as DNA: TGTGCCAGCAGCTTAGCCGAGTTCCCGAACACTGAAGCTTTCTTT.

The V call is TRBV18, the J call TRBJ1-2, with D unresolved. Per germline, CDR1 KGHSH and CDR2 LQKENI. Between the trimmed V and J ends, which lost 2 bases and 9 bases, there was a span of 19 bases. The CDR3 spans 15 residues. This CDR3 is CASSPEVSRDGSYTF. In DNA, the CDR3 is TGTGCCAGCTCACCAGAGGTGTCCCGGGATGGAAGCTACACCTTC.

The gene calls are TRBV5-1 and TRBJ1-3; possibly TRBD1 for D (6 bases). There are 15 residues in the CDR3. V was trimmed by 2 bases and J by 0 bases, leaving 9 bases between them. Germline V gives CDR1 SGHRS, CDR2 YFSETQ. The CDR3 loop reads CASSFGDNSGNTIYF. The DNA of the CDR3 is TGCGCCAGCAGCTTTGGGGACAACTCTGGAAACACCATATATTTT.

The chain recombines TRBV5-6 with TRBJ2-6; TRBD2 is a possible D gene (5 bases). The CDR3 covers 12 residues. V lost 3 bases and J 15 bases, leaving 13 bases between the germline ends. The germline V gene has CDR1 SGHDT and CDR2 YYEEEE. CDR3 in amino acids: CASSSGVYALTF. The DNA for the CDR3 is TGTGCCAGCAGCTCCGGGGTGTATGCCCTGACTTTC.

The chain employs TRBV28 and TRBJ1-5, with TRBD1 matching 9 bases. V shed 6 bases, J shed 6 bases, and the junction held 9 bases outside the gene matches. This CDR3 has 15 amino acids. From germline, CDR1 is MDHEN and CDR2 SYDVKM. The CDR3 here is CASRMGQGGIQPQHF. DNA for the CDR3: TGTGCCAGCAGGATGGGACAGGGCGGAATTCAGCCCCAGCATTTT.

CDR3 nucleotides: TGTGCCAGCAGCCCCCCCGGACTAGAAGATACGCAGTATTTT. It specifies CASSPPGLEDTQYF. This chain links TRBV7-2 with TRBJ2-3; 7 nucleotides align to TRBD2. This CDR3 is built from 14 residues. Per the germline V gene, CDR1 is SGHTA and CDR2 is FQGNSA. Trimming at V came to 5 bases and at J to 5 bases, leaving 7 bases not matched to a gene.

The CDR3 nucleotides read TGTGCCAGCAACCCTAGCGGGGTCTCCTACGAGCAGTACTTC. Its protein is CASNPSGVSYEQYF. V usage is TRBV2 and J usage is TRBJ2-7, with 9 bases identical to TRBD2. CDR1 SNHLY and CDR2 FYNNEI come from the germline V gene. The CDR3 contains 14 residues. Losses at the gene ends were 7 bases for V and 0 bases for J; bases not matched to a gene: 4.

CDR3 residues: CASSESVGQGPLNNYGYTF. In DNA, the CDR3 is TGCGCCAGCAGTGAGTCCGTCGGACAGGGCCCTCTGAATAACTATGGCTACACCTTC. This rearrangement joins TRBV10-1 to TRBJ1-2; 8 bases are shared with TRBD1. This CDR3 has 19 amino acids. Germline CDR1 and CDR2: WNHNN and SYGVQD (reference sequence). The V and J ends lost 0 bases and 1 base, in that order; junction bases with no gene match: 13.

The chain uses TRBV30 and TRBJ1-5; D uncertain. Trimming left V 2 bases short and J 3 bases short, with 8 bases between. From germline, CDR1 is GTSNPN and CDR2 SVGIG (reference sequence). The CDR3 extends over 13 amino acids. The DNA of the CDR3 is TGTGCCTGGAGTACAAGTGACAATCAGCCCCAGCATTTT. As protein: CAWSTSDNQPQHF.

The V gene is TRBV18, the J gene TRBJ1-5, with TRBD1 as a possible D gene (5 bases). This CDR3 has 14 residues. V was clipped by 5 bases and J by 3 bases, with 11 bases between them. Germline CDR1 is KGHSH and CDR2 is LQKENI. CDR3 sequence reads: CASSNGGSNQPQHF. The CDR3 coding sequence is TGTGCCAGCTCAAATGGGGGGTCCAATCAGCCCCAGCATTTT.

The chain combines TRBV5-1 with TRBJ2-7; 11 bases agree with TRBD2. CDR3 size: 15 residues. The V gene's germline CDR1 is SGHRS and CDR2 YFSETQ. Unmatched junction bases numbered 6, after V lost 4 bases and J lost 3 bases. The CDR3 is CASSGITSGGYEQYF. The CDR3 DNA is TGCGCCAGCAGCGGCATCACTAGCGGGGGCTACGAGCAGTACTTC. Based on the CDR3 plus reference TRBV5-1 and TRBJ2-7, the full variable domain is KAGVTQTPRYLIKTRGQQVTLSCSPISGHRSVSWYQQTPGQGLQFLFEYFSETQRNKGNFPGRFSGRQFSNSRSEMNVSTLELGDSALYLCASSGITSGGYEQYFGPGTRLTVT.

Notes on this clone: Other DNA sequences of this sample code for an identical CDR3. CDR3 in DNA: TGCGCCAGCAGCTCACAGGGCTACGAGCAGTACTTC. This encodes CASSSQGYEQYF. The chain uses TRBV5-1 and TRBJ2-7, with D perhaps TRBD1 (6 bases). The CDR3 totals 12 residues. V was shortened by 3 bases and J by 3 bases, with 7 bases between the two germline ends. Germline CDR1 SGHRS, CDR2 YFSETQ.

The rearrangement joins TRBV10-3 to TRBJ2-2, with D uncertain. Germline V lookup: CDR1 ENHRY, CDR2 SYGVKD. CDR3 length: 12 residues. Trimming left V 4 bases short and J 0 bases short, with 0 bases between. CDR3 in amino acids: CAISANTGELFF. The DNA of the CDR3 is TGTGCCATCAGTGCGAACACCGGGGAGCTGTTTTTT.

The chain links TRBV6-6 to TRBJ1-6; 8 bases are shared with TRBD1. CDR1 and CDR2 (germline): MNHNY, SVGAGI (reference sequence). The CDR3 runs to 14 residues. After removal of 6 bases from V and 10 bases from J, the junction contained 8 bases not matched to a gene. CDR3 sequence: CASSLTGEKSPLHF. CDR3 nucleotides: TGTGCCAGCAGCTTGACAGGGGAAAAGTCACCCCTCCACTTT.

V usage is TRBV7-9 and J usage is TRBJ2-3; D may match TRBD1 or TRBD2 (5 bases each). From germline, CDR1 is SEHNR and CDR2 FQNEAQ (reference sequence). The CDR3 runs to 14 residues. The V end lost 7 bases, the J end lost 6 bases, and 17 bases lay between the germline ends. The CDR3: CASNRQTGWDTQYF. The CDR3 nucleotides read TGTGCCAGCAACAGACAGACGGGGTGGGATACGCAGTATTTT.

The CDR3 DNA sequence: TGTGCCAGCAGTCCCCTCCGGGGGGCAAAGGGCTACACCTTC. Translation: CASSPLRGAKGYTF. The V gene is TRBV6-5, the J gene TRBJ1-2; TRBD1 is a possible D gene (6 bases). The CDR3 consists of 14 residues. Germline CDR1 MNHEY, CDR2 SVGAGI. The ends were cut back, 5 bases at V and 8 bases at J, with 18 bases in the middle.

The V gene is TRBV29-1, the J gene TRBJ2-6; D ambiguous. The V gene's germline CDR1 is SQVTM and CDR2 ANQGSEA. CDR3 size: 15 residues. The germline V and J ends were trimmed by 4 bases and 0 bases, with 10 bases remaining between them. The CDR3 bases are TGCAGCGTTGGGACCGGGTACTCTGGGGCCAACGTCCTGACTTTC. Its protein product is CSVGTGYSGANVLTF.

The V gene is TRBV5-1, the J gene TRBJ2-1; the D gene could be TRBD1 or TRBD2 (5 bases each). There are 13 residues in the CDR3. Trimming cost V 6 bases and J 5 bases, with 12 bases left between them. Germline lookup yields CDR1 SGHRS and CDR2 YFSETQ. The DNA for the CDR3 is TGCGCCAGCACCTGGGACGCAGACAATGAGCAGTTCTTC. Protein sequence: CASTWDADNEQFF.

The chain couples TRBV21-1 to TRBJ2-7; TRBD1, the D gene given by the table, was not confirmed from the DNA. TRBV21-1 is labeled a pseudogene. The CDR3 covers 15 residues. CDR3 in DNA: TGTGCCAGCAGCAAAGCGCGACAGCCCTCCTACGAGCAGTACTTC. This translates into CASSKARQPSYEQYF.